This entry lists 9 T cell receptor beta chains sequenced from one sample in a study of stem cell transplantation in POMP-related autoinflammatory disease. Some clones are missing from TCRdb's copy, which holds only in-frame ones; the method was immunoSEQ multiplex PCR. In the table there are tens of thousands of clones, approximately 91% of which are singletons. Sequences were derived from CD4+ T cells from PBMCs, sampled after stem cell transplantation. The receptors shown here come from a human patient with POMP-related autoinflammation and immune dysregulation (PRAID). The T cells may partly be graft donor cells.

The chain joins TRBV28 to TRBJ1-2, with D possibly matching TRBD1 (6 bases). Germline values: CDR1 MDHEN, CDR2 SYDVKM. V was shortened by 9 bases and J by 4 bases, with 21 bases between the two germline ends. This CDR3 has 15 residues. DNA of the CDR3: TGTGCCAGTTACCCAGGGGCGCGAAAAAGCTATGGCTACACCTTC. Translation: CASYPGARKSYGYTF.

J is TRBJ2-1 and V is TRBV9; D remains unclear. The V end lost 4 bases, the J end lost 8 bases, and 16 bases lay between the germline ends. In germline, CDR1 is SGDLS, CDR2 YYNGEE. The CDR3 is 14 amino acids. The DNA of the CDR3 is TGTGCCAGCAGCCCCGCCGAAGTGTGGGATGAGCAGTTCTTC. It translates to CASSPAEVWDEQFF.

This clone occurred once. The chain recombines TRBV7-2 with TRBJ1-1; D possibly corresponds to TRBD1 (6 bases). CDR3 length equals 15 residues. The V end lost 0 bases, the J end lost 5 bases, and 13 bases lay between the germline ends. The germline V gene encodes CDR1 SGHTA and CDR2 FQGNSA. The chain's CDR3 is CASSLAFRGKTEAFF. The CDR3 nucleotides read TGTGCCAGCAGCTTAGCGTTCAGGGGAAAGACTGAAGCTTTCTTT. The whole variable domain, remainder taken from reference TRBV7-2 and TRBJ1-1, is GAGVSQSPSNKVTEKGKDVELRCDPISGHTALYWYRQSLGQGLEFLIYFQGNSAPDKSGLPSDRFSAERTGGSVSTLTIQRTQQEDSAVYLCASSLAFRGKTEAFFGQGTRLTVV.

The chain couples TRBV5-8 to TRBJ1-6; D gene uncertain. Deletions cut 1 base from V and 8 bases from J, with 7 bases between. This CDR3 has 13 amino acids. Germline CDR1 reads SGHTS; CDR2 reads YDEGEE. The CDR3 bases are TGTGCCAGCAGCTTGATCCCGGATTCACCCCTCCACTTT. Translated: CASSLIPDSPLHF.

The count of this clone is one. The gene calls are TRBV29-1 and TRBJ1-1; no clear D gene. Germline CDR1 is SQVTM and CDR2 is ANQGSEA. CDR3 length equals 15 residues. V was pared by 4 bases and J by 4 bases, with 19 bases between. This chain's CDR3 is CSVGGKLEMSTEAFF. The CDR3 region has the DNA TGCAGCGTTGGCGGGAAGCTCGAGATGAGCACTGAAGCTTTCTTT.

The chain links TRBV6-5 to TRBJ2-1, with D perhaps matching TRBD1 (6 bases). CDR1 MNHEY and CDR2 SVGAGI come from the germline V gene. This CDR3 has 14 residues. Trimming took off 7 bases at V and 5 bases at J, with 15 bases between the two ends. This CDR3 is CASTDPGDNNEQFF. In DNA, the CDR3 is TGTGCCAGCACAGACCCCGGGGACAACAATGAGCAGTTCTTC.

The rearrangement joins TRBV5-1 to TRBJ2-3; the D gene is possibly TRBD2 (7 bases). Germline lookup yields CDR1 SGHRS and CDR2 YFSETQ. This CDR3 has 14 amino acids. The V gene lost 1 base and the J gene lost 10 bases, with 16 bases spanning the gap. The DNA for the CDR3 is TGCGCCAGCAGCTTGAGGGGGGGGCCGTGGGCGCAGTATTTT. Translated: CASSLRGGPWAQYF. Full variable domain (rest looked up from reference TRBV5-1 and TRBJ2-3): KAGVTQTPRYLIKTRGQQVTLSCSPISGHRSVSWYQQTPGQGLQFLFEYFSETQRNKGNFPGRFSGRQFSNSRSEMNVSTLELGDSALYLCASSLRGGPWAQYFGPGTRLTVL.

The chain links TRBV4-1 to TRBJ2-3, with D perhaps assigned TRBD1 or TRBD2 (5 bases each). The germline gives CDR1 MGHRA, CDR2 YSYEKL. This CDR3 has 13 amino acids. V was trimmed by 4 bases and J by 6 bases, leaving 11 bases between them. The chain's CDR3 is CASSPLWGDTQYF. The CDR3 DNA is TGCGCCAGCAGCCCGTTGTGGGGGGATACGCAGTATTTT.

The chain joins TRBV27 to TRBJ2-5; a possible D gene is TRBD1 (6 bases). Deletions cut 3 bases from V and 2 bases from J, with 10 bases between. The CDR3 length is 14 residues. Germline lookup yields CDR1 MNHEY and CDR2 SMNVEV (reference sequence). Written as DNA, the CDR3 is TGTGCCAGCAGTTTTAGAGACAGGCAAGAGACCCAGTACTTC. Translated, it gives CASSFRDRQETQYF.